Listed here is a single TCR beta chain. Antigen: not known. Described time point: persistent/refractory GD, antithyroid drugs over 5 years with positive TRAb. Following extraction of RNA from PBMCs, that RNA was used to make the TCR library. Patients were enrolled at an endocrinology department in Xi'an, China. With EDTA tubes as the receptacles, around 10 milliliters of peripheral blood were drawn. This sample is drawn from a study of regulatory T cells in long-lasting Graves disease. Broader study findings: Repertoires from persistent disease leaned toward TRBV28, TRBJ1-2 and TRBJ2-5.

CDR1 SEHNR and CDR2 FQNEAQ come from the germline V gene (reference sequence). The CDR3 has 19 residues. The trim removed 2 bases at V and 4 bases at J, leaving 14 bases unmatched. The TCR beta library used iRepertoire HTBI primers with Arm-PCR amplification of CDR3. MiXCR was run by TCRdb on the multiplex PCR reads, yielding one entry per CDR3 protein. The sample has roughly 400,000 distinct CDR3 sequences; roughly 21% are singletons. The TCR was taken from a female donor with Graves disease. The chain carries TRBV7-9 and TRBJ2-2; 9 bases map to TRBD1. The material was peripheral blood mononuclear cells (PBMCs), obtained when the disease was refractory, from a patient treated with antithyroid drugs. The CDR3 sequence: CASSLSSGTGLYGTGELFF. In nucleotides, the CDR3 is TGTGCCAGCAGCTTATCATCCGGGACAGGGCTTTACGGCACCGGGGAGCTGTTTTTT.